A selection of T cell receptor beta chains follows, all from one sample in a study of cytomegalovirus exposure and HLA in healthy donors. The data were produced by immunoSEQ multiplex PCR, yet TCRdb's version contains in-frame clones alone and is incomplete. The repertoire holds about 4,500 clones, with 81% as singletons. Input material: PBMCs. These receptors all come from a middle-aged woman in good health and CMV-seropositive. Both conserved end residues are part of each CDR3. D genes are given only for firm matches. Clone size appears in some rows only: once, few, many, or a class for an expanded clone.

d_gene,j_gene,abundance,v_gene,CDR3aa,CDR3nt
TRBD1,TRBJ1-1,NA,TRBV29-1,CSVERTGGLKAFF,TGCAGCGTTGAACGAACAGGGGGCCTTAAGGCTTTCTTT
TRBD1,TRBJ2-7,NA,TRBV15,CATSRDRWYEQYF,TGTGCCACCAGCAGGGACAGGTGGTACGAGCAGTACTTC
NA,TRBJ1-3,NA,TRBV9,CASSVGGYGNTIYF,TGTGCCAGCAGCGTAGGAGGCTACGGAAACACCATATATTTT
NA,TRBJ1-4,NA,TRBV30,CAWSPTGLIADVRAEKLFF,TGTGCCTGGAGTCCTACGGGACTCATCGCGGATGTACGGGCTGAAAAACTGTTTTTT
NA,TRBJ1-5,NA,TRBV4-1,CASSQELAHNQPQHF,TGCGCCAGCAGCCAAGAGTTGGCACACAATCAGCCCCAGCATTTT
NA,TRBJ2-7,NA,TRBV28,CASSSNYEQYF,TGTGCCAGCAGTTCAAATTACGAGCAGTACTTC
NA,TRBJ2-1,NA,TRBV19,CASSIGPQQFF,TGTGCCAGTAGCATAGGGCCCCAGCAGTTCTTC
NA,TRBJ1-5,once,TRBV6-5,CASSYSSRQPQHF,TGTGCCAGCAGTTACTCGTCGCGTCAGCCCCAGCATTTT
TRBD1,TRBJ2-1,NA,TRBV4-2,CASSQDLGQGSHEQFF,TGTGCCAGCAGCCAAGATTTAGGACAGGGATCTCATGAGCAGTTCTTC
TRBD2,TRBJ2-1,NA,TRBV7-2,CASRLAGGNEQFF,TGTGCCAGCAGACTAGCGGGAGGGAATGAGCAGTTCTTC
NA,TRBJ1-4,few,TRBV6-1,CASSEDIGSNEKLFF,TGTGCCAGCAGTGAAGATATTGGGAGCAATGAAAAACTGTTTTTT
NA,TRBJ1-4,few,TRBV25-1,CASREGKLFF,TGTGCCAGCAGAGAGGGAAAACTGTTTTTT
TRBD2,TRBJ2-1,few,TRBV29-1,CSVEGLAGGPSYNEQFF,TGCAGCGTTGAAGGGCTAGCGGGAGGGCCCTCCTACAATGAGCAGTTCTTC
NA,TRBJ1-5,NA,TRBV6-1,CASSLRTENQPQHF,TGTGCCAGCAGTCTACGGACAGAGAATCAGCCCCAGCATTTT